The present entry profiles one T cell receptor (beta chain) with its context. No antigen is known for it. This sample stems from a study of monozygotic twins with inflammatory bowel disease. Overall study findings and caveats: TCRbeta diversity (inverse Simpson) was lower in IBD patients than in healthy co-twins.

TCRdb derives one entry per CDR3 protein from the 5' RACE reads, leaving out DNA. Listed are some 450,000 distinct CDR3 sequences; 2.4% falls within the top ten. Material: blood. The receptor's source is a human donor with ulcerative colitis or Crohn's disease, or a healthy co-twin of an affected twin (not recorded which).

CDR3 residues: CASTNTNDGYTF. This rearrangement joins TRBV6-5 to TRBJ1-2. This CDR3 region has 12 residues. Looked up from germline, CDR1 is MNHEY and CDR2 is SVGAGI.